These 21 T cell receptor beta chains were sequenced from one sample in a study of neurological immune-mediated disorders. TCRdb called the 5' RACE reads again in MiXCR, with one record for every CDR3 protein. This table has around 78,000 distinct CDR3 sequences, roughly 15% appearing once. The sample comprised PBMCs. The origin of the receptors is a woman in her thirties or forties in good health.

This clonotype has more than one count but fewer than ten. The V call is TRBV7-2, the J call TRBJ1-2, with a tentative D call TRBD1 (5 bases). The germline CDR1 and CDR2 sequences are SGHTA and FQGNSA. The CDR3 is 14 amino acids. V lost 5 bases and J 11 bases, leaving 21 bases between the germline ends. This chain's CDR3 is CASSPSGRETMYTF. The CDR3 DNA reads TGTGCCAGCAGCCCATCGGGACGAGAGACAATGTACACCTTC.

There are many counts of this clonotype. The chain recombines TRBV12-3 or TRBV12-4 with TRBJ2-6, with a possible D match to TRBD1 (6 bases). Trimming took off 5 bases at V and 1 base at J, with 18 bases between the two ends. The CDR3 is 18 residues long. CDR3 nucleotide sequence: TGTGCCAGCAGTCCCCAGCGTGTGGGACAATCTGGGGCCAACGTCCTGACTTTC. It encodes CASSPQRVGQSGANVLTF.

This clonotype was counted many times. The chain is built from TRBV6-6 and TRBJ2-7; 7 nucleotides agree with TRBD1. This CDR3 comprises 13 residues. Per the germline V gene, CDR1 is MNHNY and CDR2 is SVGAGI (reference sequence). The trim removed 5 bases at V and 3 bases at J, leaving 4 bases unmatched. The CDR3 DNA reads as TGTGCCAGCAGTCAGACAGGGTTCTACGAGCAGTACTTC. This encodes CASSQTGFYEQYF.

This clonotype was counted ten times or more. The chain links TRBV12-3 or TRBV12-4 to TRBJ1-6, with 9 bases identical to TRBD1. Trimming removed 6 bases from V and 0 bases from J; junction bases left unmatched: 12. CDR3 size: 19 residues. The CDR3 DNA follows: TGTGCCAGCAGCTCCGGGGACAGGGCCAGTGACTCCTATAATTCACCCCTCCACTTT. Protein product: CASSSGDRASDSYNSPLHF.

Many counts were recorded for this clonotype. The chain uses TRBV28 and TRBJ1-2; D gene unclear. V was pared by 2 bases and J by 4 bases, with 11 bases between. CDR1 is MDHEN, CDR2 SYDVKM, per germline. The CDR3 runs 14 residues. This chain's CDR3 is CASSLPTALYGYTF. The CDR3, as DNA: TGTGCCAGCAGTTTACCGACGGCCCTCTATGGCTACACCTTC.

This clonotype was seen ten or more times. This chain uses TRBV5-1 with TRBJ2-7; 11 bases line up with TRBD1. The trim removed 2 bases at V and 2 bases at J, leaving 9 bases unmatched. Germline loops: CDR1 SGHRS, CDR2 YFSETQ. The CDR3 is made up of 17 amino acids. The CDR3 bases are TGCGCCAGCAGCTTAGGTGGCCTGGGACAGGGGGCCTACGAGCAGTACTTC. This codes for CASSLGGLGQGAYEQYF.

There are many counts of this clonotype. The V call is TRBV7-2, the J call TRBJ2-7, with 8 bases matching TRBD1. The J segment lost 0 bases and the V segment lost 4 bases, leaving 5 bases of the junction unmatched. Germline CDR1 reads SGHTA; CDR2 reads FQGNSA. The CDR3 consists of 15 residues. The CDR3 protein is CASSSGQGFSYEQYV. CDR3 in DNA: TGTGCCAGCAGCTCAGGACAGGGATTCTCCTACGAGCAGTACGTC.

This clonotype was found many times. The chain is built from TRBV12-3 or TRBV12-4 and TRBJ2-2; 7 bases match TRBD1. V lost 7 bases to trimming and J lost 0 bases; unmatched junction nucleotides: 14. CDR3 length: 18 residues. DNA for the CDR3: TGTGCCAGCATCACCCACGACAGGGTGGCGCCGAACACCGGGGAGCTGTTTTTT. This gives the protein CASITHDRVAPNTGELFF.

Many counts were recorded for this clonotype. J is TRBJ2-5 and V is TRBV5-6, with a possible D match to TRBD1 (6 bases). CDR1 SGHDT and CDR2 YYEEEE come from the germline V gene. With 3 bases removed from V and 2 bases from J, the gap between germline ends came to 11 bases. The CDR3 extends over 14 amino acids. The DNA of the CDR3 is TGTGCCAGCAGCTCGGCAAGGGGGCAAGAGACCCAGTACTTC. Translating gives CASSSARGQETQYF.

This clonotype is a singleton in its sample. A much larger clone is a single base away; this may be a read error. The chain links TRBV30 to TRBJ2-5; TRBD2 aligns across 11 bases. From germline, CDR1 is GTSNPN and CDR2 SVGIG (reference sequence). J was trimmed by 13 bases and V by 8 bases; bases with no gene match: 18. The CDR3 loop spans 14 amino acids. DNA for the CDR3: TGTGCCGGAAAAGAGGGGACTAGCGGAGGGGCCCGGTACTTC. This sequence encodes CAGKEGTSGGARYF.

V is TRBV5-5 and J is TRBJ1-5; D is uncertain. CDR1 SGHKS and CDR2 YYEKEE come from the germline V gene (reference sequence). Trimming left V 2 bases short and J 11 bases short, with 20 bases between. The CDR3 is made up of 15 amino acids. This chain's CDR3 is CASSLGGNGGRSQHF. CDR3 nucleotide sequence: TGTGCCAGCAGCTTAGGTGGCAACGGCGGTAGGTCCCAGCATTTT.

This clonotype was recorded many times. V gene TRBV3-1 combines with J gene TRBJ2-1; D might be TRBD1 or TRBD2, each matching 7 bases. Looked up from germline, CDR1 is LGHDT and CDR2 is YNNKEL (reference sequence). Trimming pared 4 bases from V and 5 bases from J, leaving 12 bases between. CDR3 length: 14 amino acids. CDR3 protein: CASSPGGEDNEQFF. In nucleotides, the CDR3 is TGTGCCAGCAGCCCAGGGGGGGAGGACAATGAGCAGTTCTTC.

This clonotype was seen a few times. Given a much more abundant clone one base away, this may be a read error. This sequence joins TRBV9 and TRBJ2-3; no clear D gene. The germline V gene encodes CDR1 SGDLS and CDR2 YYNGEE. The CDR3 spans 11 residues. CDR3 in DNA: TGTGTCAGCAGCCTTAGGGATACGCAGTATTTT. The encoded protein is CVSSLRDTQYF.

Ten or more counts support this clonotype. The V and J genes are TRBV5-1 and TRBJ2-7, with D tentatively TRBD1 or TRBD2 (7 bases each). Trimming left V 3 bases short and J 1 base short, with 20 bases between. From germline, CDR1 is SGHRS and CDR2 YFSETQ. The CDR3 has 17 residues. Here the CDR3 DNA reads TGCGCCAGCAGCTCGGGACCGGCAGGGGGGGCTTCCTACGAGCAGTACGTC. As protein: CASSSGPAGGASYEQYV.

Many counts were recorded for this clonotype. The rearrangement uses TRBV27 and TRBJ1-1; a possible D gene is TRBD1 (5 bases). V was cut by 1 base and J by 5 bases, with 20 bases left in between. The germline CDR1 and CDR2 sequences are MNHEY and SMNVEV (reference sequence). This CDR3 contains 17 residues. CDR3: CASSLFGGRGGRTEAFF. The CDR3 region has the DNA TGTGCCAGCAGTTTATTTGGAGGAAGGGGCGGGAGGACTGAAGCTTTCTTT.

This clonotype was detected ten times or more. CDR3 sequence reads: CASSQGWTNTGELFF. The CDR3 nucleotides read TGTGCCAGCAGCCAAGGCTGGACGAACACCGGGGAGCTGTTTTTT. The chain is built from TRBV3-1 and TRBJ2-2; D call uncertain. CDR1 is LGHDT and CDR2 is YNNKEL in the germline V gene (reference sequence). This CDR3 has 15 residues. The V end was cut by 1 base, the J end by 0 bases, with 6 bases between.

This clonotype was recorded many times. V is TRBV7-8 and J is TRBJ2-3; D is unclear. The CDR3 runs 12 residues. The V end was cut by 11 bases, the J end by 2 bases, with 11 bases between. CDR1 is SGHVS and CDR2 is FQNEAQ in the germline V gene. The CDR3 here is CASAIDTDTQYF. The CDR3, as DNA: TGTGCCTCAGCAATTGACACAGATACGCAGTATTTT.

This clonotype appeared many times. V is TRBV25-1 and J is TRBJ2-5; D perhaps matches TRBD1 (5 bases). Trimming took 2 bases from V and 5 from J, leaving 15 bases between them. Per the germline V gene, CDR1 is MGHDK and CDR2 is SYGVNS. This CDR3 contains 15 residues. The DNA of the CDR3 is TGTGCCAGCAGTGAAGCAGGGTCTCCCACGGAGACCCAGTACTTC. This translates into CASSEAGSPTETQYF.

For this clonotype: A much larger clone sits a single nucleotide away, making a read error possible. The chain is built from TRBV5-1 and TRBJ1-6; TRBD1 matches 7 bases. The CDR3 runs to 17 residues. Per germline, CDR1 SGHRS and CDR2 YFSETQ. The CDR3 is CASRLATGSNYNSPLHF. The CDR3 coding sequence is TGCGCCAGCAGATTGGCGACAGGGTCGAACTATAATTCACCCCTCCACTTT.

This clonotype was counted ten times or more. The rearrangement joins TRBV5-1 to TRBJ2-7, with no clear D. V lost 5 bases to trimming and J lost 7 bases, with 19 bases between them. This CDR3 is 14 amino acids long. The V gene's germline CDR1 is SGHRS and CDR2 YFSETQ. The DNA for the CDR3 is TGCGCCAGCAGTCACGACACGGGTAAAGGTGAGCAGTACTTC. Its translation: CASSHDTGKGEQYF.

This clonotype was observed once. V and J are TRBV9 and TRBJ1-1; 7 bases match TRBD1. The CDR3 length is 15 residues. V lost 4 bases, J lost 4 bases, and 10 bases stayed unmatched. The germline gives CDR1 SGDLS, CDR2 YYNGEE. As DNA, the CDR3 is TGTGCCAGCAGCCCGCACGACAGGGTCCCCACTGAAGCTTTCTTT. This codes for CASSPHDRVPTEAFF.